Listed below are T cell receptor beta chains from one sample, sequenced in a study of blood T cells in healthy people across ages. Each CDR3 protein is one row after TCRdb ran MiXCR on the 5' RACE reads. The data contain about 570,000 distinct CDR3 sequences, roughly 29% of them singletons. Sequences were obtained from blood. The source is a woman in her 70s in good health. Each CDR3 is given with its conserved first and last residue. A D gene is named only where the DNA matches it firmly. Some rows have no size entry. The others give once, few or many, or a class for an expanded clone.

>TRBD2|TRBV20-1|TRBJ2-3|few
TGCAGTACGCCGGGGGGGTTCACAGATACGCAGTATTTT
CSTPGGFTDTQYF
>TRBD2|TRBV5-1|TRBJ2-1|.
TGCGCCAGCAGCTTGGTTGCGGGGGGTCCCAACAATGAGCAGTTCTTC
CASSLVAGGPNNEQFF
>.|TRBV7-3|TRBJ2-7|.
TGTGCCAGCAGCTTAGGGTCGGGGAGAGGCTTCGAGCAGTACTTC
CASSLGSGRGFEQYF
>.|TRBV11-1|TRBJ2-1|.
TGTGCCAGCAGGGCGACTAGAGTGGGGGGAAATGAGCAGTTCTTC
CASRATRVGGNEQFF
>TRBD2|TRBV7-2|TRBJ2-7|few
TGTGCCAGCAGCTTAGGGCTAGCGGGGGGCCTTTCGAGCTCCTACGAGCAGTACTTC
CASSLGLAGGLSSSYEQYF
>TRBD1|TRBV20-1|TRBJ1-5|.
TGCAGTGCTAAGGGACAGGTTAGCAATCAGCCCCAGCATTTT
CSAKGQVSNQPQHF
>.|TRBV9|TRBJ2-1|.
TGTGCCAGCAGGGGCGGGGAAAATGAGCAGTTCTTC
CASRGGENEQFF
>TRBD2|TRBV5-1|TRBJ2-3|few
TGCGCCAGCGGACTAGAAGAGGCAGATACGCAGTATTTT
CASGLEEADTQYF
>.|TRBV7-2|TRBJ1-3|.
TGTGCCAGCAGGTCGCTGGGGGGGCAACCCTACTCTGGAAACACCATATATTTT
CASRSLGGQPYSGNTIYF
>.|TRBV5-6|TRBJ2-3|few
TGTGCCAGCAGCTTATGGGAAGATACGCAGTATTTT
CASSLWEDTQYF
>.|TRBV12-3/TRBV12-4|TRBJ2-7|.
TGTGCCAGCAGCCGGGGACACTACGAGCAGTACTTC
CASSRGHYEQYF
>.|TRBV12-3/TRBV12-4|TRBJ2-4|few
TGTGCCAGCAGTTCGACAGGATCCAAAAACATTCGGTACTTC
CASSSTGSKNIRYF
>TRBD2|TRBV7-6|TRBJ2-7|.
TGTGCCAGCAGCACCGGGGGGTTAGAGCTATCCTACGAGCAGTACTTC
CASSTGGLELSYEQYF
>.|TRBV6-5|TRBJ2-2|.
TGTGCCAGCAGTTACTCCGGGCGCGGGGAGCTGTTTTTT
CASSYSGRGELFF
>.|TRBV5-1|TRBJ2-2|once
TGCGTCAGCAGCTTGTCGTCGCCCTACACCGGGGAGCTGTTTTTT
CVSSLSSPYTGELFF
>.|TRBV7-6|TRBJ2-7|once
TGTGCCAGCAGCTTAGTGGTCAGGGGGGACGAGCAGTACTTC
CASSLVVRGDEQYF
>.|TRBV5-1|TRBJ2-3|.
TGCGCCAGCAGCTCGAATCCACAGGGCGATACGCAGTATTTT
CASSSNPQGDTQYF
>.|TRBV7-2|TRBJ2-3|.
TGTGCCAGCAGCTACGGGGGGCGTCGAGGCACAGATACGCAGTATTTT
CASSYGGRRGTDTQYF
>TRBD1|TRBV4-3|TRBJ1-2|many
TGTGCCAGCAGCCAAGGACAGGGAGGCTATGGCTACACCTTC
CASSQGQGGYGYTF
>.|TRBV7-8|TRBJ1-5|.
TGTGCCAGCAGCGCCGTGACAGTTTTTAATCAGCCCCAGCATTTT
CASSAVTVFNQPQHF
>.|TRBV5-1|TRBJ1-2|once
TGCGCCAGCAGCTTGACTGGGGACTCTAACTATGGCTACACCTTC
CASSLTGDSNYGYTF
>TRBD1|TRBV20-1|TRBJ2-7|.
TGCAGTGCTAGAGACCTCCGGACAGGGAGTCGGCACGAGCAGTACTTC
CSARDLRTGSRHEQYF
>.|TRBV7-2|TRBJ1-1|.
TGCGCCAGCAGCTTAGCTCGCAGGGACACTGAAGCTTTCTTT
CASSLARRDTEAFF
>.|TRBV7-2|TRBJ2-7|few
TGTGCCAGCAGCTTAGGCCGGGGACGCCTCTCCTACGAGCAGTACTTC
CASSLGRGRLSYEQYF
>.|TRBV19|TRBJ1-4|few
TGTGCCAGTACCAAGGGAGGGGAACTGTTTTTT
CASTKGGELFF
>.|TRBV7-2|TRBJ1-5|few
TGTGCCAGCAGCTTAGGAACAGTTAGTAATCAGCCCCAGCATTTT
CASSLGTVSNQPQHF
>.|TRBV11-2|TRBJ1-5|few
TGTGCCAGCAGGTTAGGGTCGGGGGTGAGTCAGCCCCAGCATTTT
CASRLGSGVSQPQHF
>.|TRBV5-1|TRBJ1-1|.
TGCGCCAGCAGCTTGGCTGGGGTCGCTGAAGCTTTCTTT
CASSLAGVAEAFF
>.|TRBV7-2|TRBJ2-1|few
TGTGCCAGCAGCCCCTATGGGAGTGAGCAGTTCTTC
CASSPYGSEQFF
>.|TRBV14|TRBJ2-5|few
TGTGCCAGCAGCCCTACAGTGACCCAGTACTTC
CASSPTVTQYF
>TRBD2|TRBV14|TRBJ2-1|.
TGTGCCAGCAGCCAACTAATTAGCGGGGGGGAAAATGAGCAGTTCTTC
CASSQLISGGENEQFF
>TRBD2|TRBV20-1|TRBJ2-7|.
TGCAGTGGGACTAGCGGGCCTTCCTACGAGCAGTACTTC
CSGTSGPSYEQYF
>TRBD1|TRBV7-2|TRBJ2-7|.
TGTGCCAGCAGCCACCGGGACAGAGACTACGAGCAGTACTTC
CASSHRDRDYEQYF
>.|TRBV6-5|TRBJ1-6|.
TGTGCCAGCAGTTACTCCCCAAGCTCCTATAATTCACCCCTCCACTTT
CASSYSPSSYNSPLHF
>TRBD2|TRBV7-9|TRBJ2-5|many
TGTGCCAGCAGTTACTCTAGCGGGGAGACCCAGTACTTC
CASSYSSGETQYF
>.|TRBV11-1|TRBJ2-7|few
TGTGCCAGCAGCCCGACCCAAGGGCCGTCTCACTTC
CASSPTQGPSHF
>.|TRBV11-3|TRBJ2-1|.
TGTGCCAGCAGCCGTCTAGCGCAGGGGGGCTACTACAATGAGCAGTTCTTC
CASSRLAQGGYYNEQFF
>TRBD1|TRBV7-9|TRBJ2-7|.
TGTGCCAGCAGCTTAAGGGGGCCCGAGCAGTACTTC
CASSLRGPEQYF
>TRBD1|TRBV12-3/TRBV12-4|TRBJ1-2|.
TGTGCCAGCAGTTCCGGGACAGGGGTAAAGGGCTACACCTTC
CASSSGTGVKGYTF
>.|TRBV7-2|TRBJ2-5|few
TGTGCCAGCAGCTCAGGGTTTGGGGGGACCCAGTACTTC
CASSSGFGGTQYF
>.|TRBV5-1|TRBJ1-2|.
TGCGCCAGCAGCCCCGAGGGGGGTAACTATGGCTACACCTTC
CASSPEGGNYGYTF
>TRBD1|TRBV6-6|TRBJ1-1|.
TGTGCCAGCAGCCCTACATGGACAGGGGGCGGACCGGAAGCTTTCTTT
CASSPTWTGGGPEAFF
>TRBD1|TRBV27|TRBJ2-7|few
TGTGCCAGCAGCCGCGGACAGGGAATCTACGAGCAGTACTTC
CASSRGQGIYEQYF
>.|TRBV5-6|TRBJ2-5|few
TGTGCCAGCAGCTTGAACAGGTTGTTGACCCAGTACTTC
CASSLNRLLTQYF
>.|TRBV6-6|TRBJ2-7|few
TGTGCCACCTTGACGGGTGGGCTGGGGGAGCAGTACTTC
CATLTGGLGEQYF
>TRBD2|TRBV20-1|TRBJ2-5|.
TGCAGTGCTAACCCCGGGGGGTACCAAGAGACCCAGTACTTC
CSANPGGYQETQYF
>.|TRBV5-5|TRBJ2-5|once
TGTGCCAGCAGCAGTGATCCGTACCAAGAGACCCAGTACTTC
CASSSDPYQETQYF
>TRBD2|TRBV20-1|TRBJ2-2|.
TGCAGTGCTAGTATCCGGGGGGGCACCGGGGAGCTGTTTTTT
CSASIRGGTGELFF
>TRBD2|TRBV25-1|TRBJ2-1|.
TGTGCCAGCAGTGAAAACGGACTAGCGGGGGGCCCAGTAAACAATGAGCAGTTCTTC
CASSENGLAGGPVNNEQFF
>TRBD1|TRBV4-2|TRBJ2-7|many
TGTGCCAGCAGCCCACAGGGGAACGAGCAGTACTTC
CASSPQGNEQYF
>.|TRBV29-1|TRBJ2-5|.
TGCAGCGTTTGGGGCGGATCCTTC
CSVWGGSF
>TRBD1|TRBV7-2|TRBJ2-7|few
TGTGCCAGCAGCAGGGACAGGGGCAACGAGCAGTACTTC
CASSRDRGNEQYF
>.|TRBV4-3|TRBJ2-4|few
TGCGCCAGCAGCCAAGTGCTAGCCAAAAACATTCAGTACTTC
CASSQVLAKNIQYF
>TRBD1|TRBV27|TRBJ1-2|few
TGTGCCAGCAGTTTAACAGGGGGCGCGGGTGGCTACACCTTC
CASSLTGGAGGYTF
>.|TRBV11-2|TRBJ1-2|many
TGTGCCAGCAGCCCTACTCGGTACGGCTACACCTTC
CASSPTRYGYTF
>.|TRBV4-3|TRBJ1-4|.
TGCGCCAGCAGCCAAGTAACAGGGTTGGGTGAAAAACTGTTTTTT
CASSQVTGLGEKLFF